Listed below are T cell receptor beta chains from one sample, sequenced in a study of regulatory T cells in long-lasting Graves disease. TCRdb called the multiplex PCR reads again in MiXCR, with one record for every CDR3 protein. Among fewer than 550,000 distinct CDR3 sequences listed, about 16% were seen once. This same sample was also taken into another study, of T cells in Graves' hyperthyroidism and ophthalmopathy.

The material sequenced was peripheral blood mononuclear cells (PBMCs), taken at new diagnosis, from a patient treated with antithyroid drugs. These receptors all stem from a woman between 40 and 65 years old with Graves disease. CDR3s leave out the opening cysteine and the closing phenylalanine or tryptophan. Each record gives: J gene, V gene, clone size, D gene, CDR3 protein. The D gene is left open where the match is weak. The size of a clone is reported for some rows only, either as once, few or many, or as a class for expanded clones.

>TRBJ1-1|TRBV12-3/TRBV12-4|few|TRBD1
ASSFWTGPLNTEAF
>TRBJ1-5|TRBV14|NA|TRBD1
ASNDRAYSNQPQH
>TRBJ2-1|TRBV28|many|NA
ASGPIEYNPNEQF
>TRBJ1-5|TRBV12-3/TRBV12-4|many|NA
ASGLGNSNQPQH
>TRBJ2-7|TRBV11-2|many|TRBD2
ASSNLRDYSYEQY
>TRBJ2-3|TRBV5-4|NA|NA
ASSPHRGPTLTDTQY
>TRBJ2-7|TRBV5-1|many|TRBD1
ASSLTGAIYEQY
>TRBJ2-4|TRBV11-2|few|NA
ASSLDSGIQY
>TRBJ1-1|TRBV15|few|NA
ATSLRQAQAEAF
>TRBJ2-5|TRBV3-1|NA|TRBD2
ASSQFGLAEETQY
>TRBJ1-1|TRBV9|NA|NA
ASSIDGFMNTEAF
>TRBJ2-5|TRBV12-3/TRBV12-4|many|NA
ASSTQTLGLIEETQY
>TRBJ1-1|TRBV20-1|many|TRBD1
SARSTGLNTEAF
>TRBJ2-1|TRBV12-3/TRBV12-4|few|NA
ASSLVDREQF
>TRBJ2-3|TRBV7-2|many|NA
ASSTGERTDTQY
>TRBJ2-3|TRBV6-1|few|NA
ASTKGLFSTDTQY
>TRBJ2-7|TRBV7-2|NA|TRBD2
ASSRGGVSAHEQY
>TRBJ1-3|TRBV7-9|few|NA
ASSTEGGGNTIY
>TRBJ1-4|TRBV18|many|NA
ASRDRATNEKLF
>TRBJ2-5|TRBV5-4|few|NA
ASSLAGTPWTQY
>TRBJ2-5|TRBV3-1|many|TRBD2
ASSQEALAGNGPQETQY
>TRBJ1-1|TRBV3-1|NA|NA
VSSQESTGRTEAF
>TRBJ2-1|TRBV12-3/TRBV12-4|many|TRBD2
ASSLERGGGNEQF
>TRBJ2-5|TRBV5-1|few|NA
ASSRPGEETQY
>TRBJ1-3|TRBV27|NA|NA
ASIWGLGNTIY
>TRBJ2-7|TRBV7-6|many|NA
ASSPSSRGWYEQY
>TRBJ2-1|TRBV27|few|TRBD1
ASRGDRAGYNEQF
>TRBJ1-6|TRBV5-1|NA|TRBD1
ASSEGQAGGTLH
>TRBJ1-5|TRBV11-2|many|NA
ASSLGWGRSPQPQH
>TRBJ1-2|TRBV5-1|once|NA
ASSNEPYGYT
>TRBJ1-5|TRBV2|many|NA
ASSRDMGNQPQH
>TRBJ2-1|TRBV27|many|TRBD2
ASSWRPGLAFGSSYNEQF
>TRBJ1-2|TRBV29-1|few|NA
SVSGGHIPYGYT
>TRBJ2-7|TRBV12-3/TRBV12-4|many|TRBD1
ASSFHRGIPEQY
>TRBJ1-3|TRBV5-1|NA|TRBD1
ASSLGGQVSGNTIY
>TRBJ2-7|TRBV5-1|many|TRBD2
ASSPLGAGGAYEQY
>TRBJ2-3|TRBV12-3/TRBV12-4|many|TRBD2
ASRPAGGSKDTQY
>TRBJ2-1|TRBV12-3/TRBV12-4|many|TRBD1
ASSLGQGRPYNEQF
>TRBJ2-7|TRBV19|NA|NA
ASSGDRDSSTYEQY
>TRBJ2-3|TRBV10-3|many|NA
AISERTDTQY
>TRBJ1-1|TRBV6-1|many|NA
ASSEKMNTEAF
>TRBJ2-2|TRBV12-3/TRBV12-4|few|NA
ASSLGTYGELF
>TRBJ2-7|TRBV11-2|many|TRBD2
ASSLGLAGAFGEQY
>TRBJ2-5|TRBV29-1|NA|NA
SVVGQGETQY
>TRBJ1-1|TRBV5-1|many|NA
ASSSGESRYTEAF
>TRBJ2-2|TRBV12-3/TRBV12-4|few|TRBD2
ASSQGLGGLF
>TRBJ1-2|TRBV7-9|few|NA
ASSCYGYT
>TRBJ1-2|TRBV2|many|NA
ASSPQEGYGYT